This entry features one T cell receptor beta chain sequence. The specificity of this receptor is unknown. Base qualities are not at hand, and no much larger clone is one base apart. This specimen belongs to a study of post-analysis software for immune sequencing data (dated by TCRdb to the mid-2010s). At the level of the whole study: Recorded disease courses included relapsing-remitting, secondary progressive and progressive-relapsing multiple sclerosis, with some patients lacking subtype annotation. The multiple sclerosis patient repertoires were compared with about a dozen previously published healthy control repertoires from donors aged roughly 6 to 27 years. A subset of samples was prepared in parallel using single-end sample barcoding, then pooled and co-amplified after Illumina adapter ligation. What the work shows at the level of the full study, not this receptor alone: The multiple sclerosis patient group was slightly younger than the control group. Direct clustering with F measure showed strong co-clustering of samples prepared in the same batch, prompting a batch-effect correction. Normalized Chao1 diversity was significantly lower in multiple sclerosis patients than controls, suggesting substantial peripheral T-cell clonal expansion.

To demonstrate the VDJtools post-analysis software, TCR beta repertoires were profiled from the peripheral blood of 13 young patients with multiple sclerosis. The multiple sclerosis patients were children and adolescents ranging in age from roughly 6 to 15 years. The library was made by PCR. Sequencing was carried out with an Illumina HiSeq 2500. Unique molecular identifiers were incorporated into TCR beta cDNA libraries to reduce PCR and sequencing biases. Per 1 to 10 million input T cells, some 500,000 cDNA molecules were obtained, such that each molecule approximated one T cell. Patient libraries were prepared and sequenced with the same protocol used for the earlier healthy control dataset. Within a given batch, samples were prepared together, multiplexed and sequenced on the same HiSeq lane. The authors' pipeline ran thus. MIGEC was used to process the raw barcoded reads, and molecular identifier groups with only a single read were discarded before consensus assembly and CDR3 extraction. VDJtools was used for post-analysis of the clonotype tables, and diversity was normalized by down-sampling every dataset to the size of the smallest sample. To correct batch-related cross-sample contamination, repertoire overlap clustering matched CDR3 amino acid sequences but not nucleotide sequences. TCRdb redid the processing of the public reads, applying fastp at Q25 and MiXCR, and retained in-frame beta chains. Entries are consolidated by CDR3 protein sequence, retaining the most common genes and DNA. What appears here as the V and J calls and clone size reflects TCRdb's work, not the paper's. In this sample the table shows some 700,000 distinct CDR3 sequences, 59% of which occur a single time. The top ten clones comprise around 10% of the sample.

The receptor comes from a girl aged 2-10 years with multiple sclerosis. The sequenced sample was blood.

The CDR3 region reads CASSPDSAGDTQYF. The DNA sequence reads TGCGCCAGCAGCCCGGACAGTGCGGGAGATACGCAGTATTTT. The rearranged chain carries TRBV5-1 and TRBJ2-3; D gene: possibly TRBD1, on 6 matching bases. The CDR3, cysteine through phenylalanine, is 14 amino acids long. Just the 42-base CDR3 DNA is kept, in frame starting at base 1. The V end loses 4 bases and the J end loses 5 bases, and a stretch of 14 bases separates them. The germline V gene supplies CDR1 SGHRS and CDR2 YFSETQ.